This TCR beta chain was recorded in a study of blood T cells in healthy people across ages. This clonotype was counted only a few times. Approximately 10 milliliters was the volume of peripheral blood drawn from each donor. The second PCR ran roughly 6 to 11 cycles with a sample-barcoded 5' primer and J-beta primers. TCRdb re-derived calls from the 5' RACE reads in MiXCR, one entry per CDR3 protein. Of some 1.4 million distinct CDR3 sequences in the sample, roughly 40% are singletons; the top ten hold 6.5% to 10%. The sequencing input was blood. This receptor was identified in a woman aged 18-29 years in good health.

The CDR3 sequence: CASRSRAGGPVGETQYF. CDR3 nucleotide sequence: TGCGCCAGCAGAAGTAGGGCGGGGGGGCCGGTTGGAGAGACCCAGTACTTC. The chain uses TRBV5-1 and TRBJ2-5; 9 positions match TRBD2. The V and J ends lost 5 bases and 4 bases, in that order; junction bases with no gene match: 15. The CDR3 extends over 17 amino acids. Germline V gene sequence: CDR1 SGHRS, CDR2 YFSETQ.